The T cell receptor (beta chain) described here comes from a study of human CD8 memory T cell subsets. CDR1 SGHRS and CDR2 YFSETQ come from the germline V gene. This CDR3 spans 14 amino acids. UMI-labeled 5' RACE yielded the TCR beta libraries. After re-calling the 5' RACE reads, TCRdb lists one entry per CDR3 protein, DNA absent. This sample's clone table lists 10,000 to 12,000 distinct CDR3 sequences. This clonotype originated in a human donor in good health. The V and J genes are TRBV5-1 and TRBJ2-2; lacking DNA, the TRBD2 call made by TCRdb goes unchecked. Sequencing input: CD8+ T cells from PBMCs. The CDR3 is CASKEGSGTGELFF. The full variable domain, rest sourced from reference TRBV5-1 and TRBJ2-2, is KAGVTQTPRYLIKTRGQQVTLSCSPISGHRSVSWYQQTPGQGLQFLFEYFSETQRNKGNFPGRFSGRQFSNSRSEMNVSTLELGDSALYLCASKEGSGTGELFFGEGSRLTVL.